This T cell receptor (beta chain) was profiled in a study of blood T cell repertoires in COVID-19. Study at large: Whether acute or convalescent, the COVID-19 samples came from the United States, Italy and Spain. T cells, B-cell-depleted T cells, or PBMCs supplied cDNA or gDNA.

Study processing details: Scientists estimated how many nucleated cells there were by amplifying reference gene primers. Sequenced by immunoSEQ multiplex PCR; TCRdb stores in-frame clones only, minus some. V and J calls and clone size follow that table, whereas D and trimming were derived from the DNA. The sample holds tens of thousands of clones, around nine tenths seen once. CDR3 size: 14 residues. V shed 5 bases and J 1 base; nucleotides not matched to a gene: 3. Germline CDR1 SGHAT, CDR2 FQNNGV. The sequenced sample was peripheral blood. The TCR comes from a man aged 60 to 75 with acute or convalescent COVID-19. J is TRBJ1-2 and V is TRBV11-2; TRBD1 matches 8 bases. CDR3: CASSPGQGNYGYTF. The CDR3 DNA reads TGTGCCAGCAGCCCAGGACAGGGTAACTATGGCTACACCTTC.